This is a list of T cell receptor beta chains from one sample in a study of blood T cell repertoires in COVID-19. Only in-frame clones appear in the TCRdb table, and some are missing; sequencing was by immunoSEQ multiplex PCR. The table has approximately 220,000 clones, roughly 84% seen once. Sequenced material: PBMCs or T cells enriched from blood (not recorded which). The receptors derive from a woman aged 40 to 55 who had recovered from COVID-19. Each CDR3 is given with its conserved first and last residue. Fields, in order: clone size, V gene, J gene, D gene, CDR3 DNA, CDR3 protein. D genes are given only for firm matches. Part of the rows lack a size; the others show once, few, many or a class for expanded clones.

few	TRBV7-9	TRBJ2-5	TRBD2	TGTGCCAGCAGCCTGACGCTAGCGGGAGGTGAGACCCAGTACTTC	CASSLTLAGGETQYF
NA	TRBV16	TRBJ2-7	NA	TGTGCCAGCAGCCAATCCCGGACAGTTTTCTACGAGCAGTACTTC	CASSQSRTVFYEQYF
few	TRBV15	TRBJ1-6	NA	TGTGCCACCGGCGCAGGGGAATATTCACCCCTCCACTTT	CATGAGEYSPLHF
NA	TRBV3-1/TRBV3-2	TRBJ1-2	NA	TGTGCCAGCAGCCGCACGGGGACTAACTATGGCTACACCTTC	CASSRTGTNYGYTF
NA	TRBV5-1	TRBJ1-2	TRBD1	TGCGCCAGCAGCCCGAGACAGGGGGGCTATGGCTACACCTTC	CASSPRQGGYGYTF
NA	TRBV4-3	TRBJ2-3	NA	TGCGCCAGCAGCCCCCGGGACACAGATACGCAGTATTTT	CASSPRDTDTQYF
NA	TRBV19	TRBJ2-1	TRBD1	TGTGCCAGTAGTATGGCAGGGGGCCTCTACAATGAGCAGTTCTTC	CASSMAGGLYNEQFF
NA	TRBV11-3	TRBJ2-1	NA	TGTGCCAGCAGCGCTCTAAAACTAGGCTCCTACAATGAGCAGTTCTTC	CASSALKLGSYNEQFF
once	TRBV27	TRBJ2-3	TRBD2	TGTGCCAGCAGGAAATTGACTAGCGGTACTACAGATACGCAGTATTTT	CASRKLTSGTTDTQYF
NA	TRBV12-5	TRBJ2-3	NA	TGTGCTAGTGCCAGAACAGATACGCAGTATTTT	CASARTDTQYF
NA	TRBV4-1	TRBJ2-2	NA	TGCGCCAGCAGCCAAGACAGGGGTGAGGAGCTGTTTTTT	CASSQDRGEELFF
NA	TRBV27	TRBJ2-5	NA	TGTGCCAGCAGTACCTCCCTCACAACTAGCTTCGGAGAGACCCAGTACTTC	CASSTSLTTSFGETQYF
NA	TRBV13	TRBJ2-1	TRBD2	TGTGCCAGCAGCCCGCGGGGGTTAGCAGGTGAGCAGTTCTTC	CASSPRGLAGEQFF
NA	TRBV2	TRBJ1-5	NA	TGTGCCAGCAGTGAATCAGGGAGGGGACAGCCCCAGCATTTT	CASSESGRGQPQHF
NA	TRBV5-4	TRBJ2-3	NA	TGTGCCAGCAGCTTGGGGACTAGCACAGATACGCAGTATTTT	CASSLGTSTDTQYF
NA	TRBV3-1/TRBV3-2	TRBJ1-6	NA	TGTGCCAGCAGTTCCCAAAATTCACCCCTCCACTTT	CASSSQNSPLHF
once	TRBV19	TRBJ2-2	NA	TGTGCCAGTAGTCCCCGGCCAAGGGGCGGGGAGCTGTTTTTT	CASSPRPRGGELFF
NA	TRBV6-5	TRBJ2-3	NA	TGTGCCAGCAGGCGACAGTACACAGATACGCAGTATTTT	CASRRQYTDTQYF
NA	TRBV19	TRBJ1-2	NA	TGTGCCAGTAGTATGGAGTTTAACTATGGCTACACCTTC	CASSMEFNYGYTF
NA	TRBV29-1	TRBJ1-1	NA	TGCAGCGTTGAAAAGGGGCGCGGTGAAGCTTTCTTT	CSVEKGRGEAFF
NA	TRBV7-2	TRBJ2-3	TRBD2	TGTGCCAGCAGTTTTACTAGCGGCACAGATACGCAGTATTTT	CASSFTSGTDTQYF
NA	TRBV27	TRBJ2-7	TRBD2	TGTGCCAGCAGCGAAGGACTAGTCGCGACCTACGAGCAGTACTTC	CASSEGLVATYEQYF
NA	TRBV5-6	TRBJ2-1	TRBD2	TGTGCCAGCAGCTTGGTAACTAGCGGGAGGGCCACCAATGAGCAGTTCTTC	CASSLVTSGRATNEQFF
NA	TRBV5-1	TRBJ2-3	TRBD2	TGCGCCAGCAGTAAACCTGGGGAGGGAGATACGCAGTATTTT	CASSKPGEGDTQYF
once	TRBV6-5	TRBJ2-2	NA	TGTGCCAGCAGTTACTCGGAGTCCACCGGGGAGCTGTTTTTT	CASSYSESTGELFF
NA	TRBV3-1/TRBV3-2	TRBJ2-5	NA	TGTGCCAGCAGCCCTTTGTCGGTATATCAAGAGACCCAGTACTTC	CASSPLSVYQETQYF
NA	TRBV10-3	TRBJ1-1	TRBD1	TGTGCCATCAGCGAAGGGGGCAGGAAGGGAGTCACTGAAGCTTTCTTT	CAISEGGRKGVTEAFF
NA	TRBV5-1	TRBJ1-2	NA	TGCGCCAGCAGCCCTGGACCGACAGATGGCTACACCTTC	CASSPGPTDGYTF
many	TRBV27	TRBJ2-5	NA	TGTGCCAGCAGCCCGAGGCGGCGAGAGACCCAGTACTTC	CASSPRRRETQYF
NA	TRBV27	TRBJ1-1	TRBD1	TGTGCCAGCAGTATTCGACAGGGTTCCGAAGCTTTCTTT	CASSIRQGSEAFF
NA	TRBV28	TRBJ2-4	NA	TGTGCCAGCAGTGTACCAGGGGTCAAAAACATTCAGTACTTC	CASSVPGVKNIQYF
NA	TRBV7-9	TRBJ2-3	TRBD2	TGTGCCAGCAGCTTTGCTAGCGGGAGCGGTACAGATACGCAGTATTTT	CASSFASGSGTDTQYF
NA	TRBV7-9	TRBJ2-3	TRBD2	TGTGCCAGCAGCTTCTTGCGGGAGCGAGCAGATACGCAGTATTTT	CASSFLRERADTQYF